This TCR beta chain was sequenced in a study of blood T cell repertoires in COVID-19. Some clones are missing from TCRdb's copy, which holds only in-frame ones; the method was immunoSEQ multiplex PCR. Here the sample spans 160,000 or so clones, 82% being singletons. Recovered status in Cohort 3 required two negative PCRs, clearance, or symptom resolution. CDR1 is SGHAT, CDR2 FQNNGV, per germline. The V end lost 1 base, the J end lost 12 bases, and 10 bases lay between the germline ends. The CDR3 is made up of 12 amino acids. The source of this sequence is a man in his fifties or sixties who had recovered from COVID-19. The sample taken for sequencing was PBMCs or T cells enriched from blood (not recorded which). The chain recombines TRBV11-2 with TRBJ2-1, with a possible D match to TRBD1 (6 bases). CDR3 DNA sequence: TGTGCCAGCAGCTTAGTAGGGACAACGCAGTTCTTC. Translating it yields CASSLVGTTQFF. Drawing the rest from reference TRBV11-2 and TRBJ2-1, the complete variable domain is EAGVAQSPRYKIIEKRQSVAFWCNPISGHATLYWYQQILGQGPKLLIQFQNNGVVDDSQLPKDRFSAERLKGVDSTLKIQPAKLEDSAVYLCASSLVGTTQFFGPGTRLTVL.